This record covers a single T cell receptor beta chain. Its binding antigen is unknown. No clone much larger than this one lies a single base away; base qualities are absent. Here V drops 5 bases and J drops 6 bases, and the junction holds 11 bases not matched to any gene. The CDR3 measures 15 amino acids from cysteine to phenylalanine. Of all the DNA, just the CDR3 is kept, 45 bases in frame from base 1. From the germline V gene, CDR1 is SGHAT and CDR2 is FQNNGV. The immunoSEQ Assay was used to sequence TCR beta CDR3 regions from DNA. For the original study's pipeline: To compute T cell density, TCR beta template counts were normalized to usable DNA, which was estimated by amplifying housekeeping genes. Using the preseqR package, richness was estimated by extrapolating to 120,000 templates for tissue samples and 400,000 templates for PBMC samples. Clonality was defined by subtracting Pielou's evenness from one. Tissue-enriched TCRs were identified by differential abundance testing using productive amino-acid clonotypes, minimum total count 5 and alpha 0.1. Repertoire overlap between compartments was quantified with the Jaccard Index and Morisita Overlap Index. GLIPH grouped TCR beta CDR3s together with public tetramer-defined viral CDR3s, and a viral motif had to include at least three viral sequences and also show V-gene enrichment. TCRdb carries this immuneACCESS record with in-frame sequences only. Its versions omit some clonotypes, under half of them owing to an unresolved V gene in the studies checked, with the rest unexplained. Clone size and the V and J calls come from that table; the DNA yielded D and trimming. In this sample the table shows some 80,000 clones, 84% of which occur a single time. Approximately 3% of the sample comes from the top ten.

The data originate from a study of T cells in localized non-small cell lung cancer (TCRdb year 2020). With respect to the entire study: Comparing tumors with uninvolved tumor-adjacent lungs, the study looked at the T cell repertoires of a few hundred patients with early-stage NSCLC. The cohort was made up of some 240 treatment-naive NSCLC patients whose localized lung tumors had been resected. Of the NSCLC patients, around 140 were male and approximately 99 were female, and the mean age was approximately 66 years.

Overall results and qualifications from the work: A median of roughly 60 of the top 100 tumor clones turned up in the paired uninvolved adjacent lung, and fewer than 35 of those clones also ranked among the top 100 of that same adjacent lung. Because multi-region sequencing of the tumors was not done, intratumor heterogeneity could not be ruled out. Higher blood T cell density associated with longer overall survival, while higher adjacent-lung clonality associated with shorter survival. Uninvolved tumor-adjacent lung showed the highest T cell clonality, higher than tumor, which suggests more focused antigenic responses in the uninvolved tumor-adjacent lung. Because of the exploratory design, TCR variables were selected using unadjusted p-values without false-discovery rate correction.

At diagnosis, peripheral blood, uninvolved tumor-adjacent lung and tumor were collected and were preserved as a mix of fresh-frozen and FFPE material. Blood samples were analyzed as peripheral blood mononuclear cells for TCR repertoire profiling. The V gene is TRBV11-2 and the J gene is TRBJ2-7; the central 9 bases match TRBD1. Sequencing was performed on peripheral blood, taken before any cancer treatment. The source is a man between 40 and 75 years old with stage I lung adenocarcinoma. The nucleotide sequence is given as TGTGCCAGCAGCAAGACTCGGACAGGGGCGGTCGAGCAGTACTTC. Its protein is CASSKTRTGAVEQYF. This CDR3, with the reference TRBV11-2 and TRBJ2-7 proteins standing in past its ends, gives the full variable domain EAGVAQSPRYKIIEKRQSVAFWCNPISGHATLYWYQQILGQGPKLLIQFQNNGVVDDSQLPKDRFSAERLKGVDSTLKIQPAKLEDSAVYLCASSKTRTGAVEQYFGPGTRLTVT.